The entry below describes one T cell receptor (beta chain). At one end the junction does not follow the germline gene, possibly because of a read error. Investigators took RNA and DNA out together from about 21-30 mg of unsorted bulk tissue. This sample stems from a study of tumor-infiltrating lymphocytes in primary liver carcinoma. CDR1 is SGHAT, CDR2 FQNNGV, per germline. The CDR3 is 14 residues long. From roughly 0.45 ug total RNA, TCR beta cDNA was generated with a primer in the constant region. Each TCR beta library was derived from three nested multiplex PCR rounds that employed slightly modified ARM-PCR. Use of TRBV1-TRBV30 forward primers with a C-beta reverse primer characterized the first two PCR rounds, which lasted ten to eleven cycles each. From the multiplex PCR reads, TCRdb called clonotypes with MiXCR, one entry per CDR3 protein. The profile covers 100,000 to 150,000 distinct CDR3 sequences, with under 65% appearing a single time and 7.5% to 8.5% taken by the ten largest.

This chain joins TRBV11-2 and TRBJ2-1; D is perhaps TRBD2 (5 bases). Sequencing used liver tumor tissue from sampling region 3. Subset reported: tumor region T3, left-lateral pole. This receptor was taken from an older woman with primary liver carcinoma and hepatitis B virus infection. This CDR3 reads CASSPDSMYREHFF. The CDR3 nucleotides read TGTGCTAGCAGTCCGGACTCGATGTATAGGGAGCACTTCTTC.